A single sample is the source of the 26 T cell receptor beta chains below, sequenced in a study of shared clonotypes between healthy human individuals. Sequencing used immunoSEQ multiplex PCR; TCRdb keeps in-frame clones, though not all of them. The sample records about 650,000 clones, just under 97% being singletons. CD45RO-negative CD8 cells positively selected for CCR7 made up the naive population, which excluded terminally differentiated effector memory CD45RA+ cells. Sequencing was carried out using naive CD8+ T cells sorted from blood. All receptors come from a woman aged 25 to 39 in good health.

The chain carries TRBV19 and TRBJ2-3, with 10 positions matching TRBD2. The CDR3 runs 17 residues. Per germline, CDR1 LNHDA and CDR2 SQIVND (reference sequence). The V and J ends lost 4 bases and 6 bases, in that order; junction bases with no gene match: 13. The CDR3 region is CASSTLAGGPSSDTQYF. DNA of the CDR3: TGTGCCAGTAGTACCTTAGCGGGAGGCCCTTCGTCGGATACGCAGTATTTT.

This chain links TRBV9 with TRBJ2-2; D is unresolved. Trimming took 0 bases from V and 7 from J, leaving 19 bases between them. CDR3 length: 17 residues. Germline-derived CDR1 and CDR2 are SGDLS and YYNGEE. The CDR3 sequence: CASSVEVTMGLSGELFF. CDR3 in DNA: TGTGCCAGCAGCGTAGAGGTGACCATGGGATTGAGCGGGGAGCTGTTTTTT. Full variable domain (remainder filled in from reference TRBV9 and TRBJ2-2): DSGVTQTPKHLITATGQRVTLRCSPRSGDLSVYWYQQSLDQGLQFLIQYYNGEERAKGNILERFSAQQFPDLHSELNLSSLELGDSALYFCASSVEVTMGLSGELFFGEGSRLTVL.

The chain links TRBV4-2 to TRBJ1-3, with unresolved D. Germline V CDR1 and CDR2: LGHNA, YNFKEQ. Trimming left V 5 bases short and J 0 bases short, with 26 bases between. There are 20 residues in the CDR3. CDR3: CASSWEEDLSRTISGNTIYF. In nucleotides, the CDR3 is TGTGCCAGCAGCTGGGAGGAGGATCTATCCCGTACTATCTCTGGAAACACCATATATTTT.

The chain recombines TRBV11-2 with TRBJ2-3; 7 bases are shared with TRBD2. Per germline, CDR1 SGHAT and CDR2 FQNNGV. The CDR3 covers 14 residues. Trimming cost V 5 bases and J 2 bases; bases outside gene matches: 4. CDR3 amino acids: CASSMTSITDTQYF. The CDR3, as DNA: TGTGCCAGCAGCATGACTAGCATCACAGATACGCAGTATTTT.

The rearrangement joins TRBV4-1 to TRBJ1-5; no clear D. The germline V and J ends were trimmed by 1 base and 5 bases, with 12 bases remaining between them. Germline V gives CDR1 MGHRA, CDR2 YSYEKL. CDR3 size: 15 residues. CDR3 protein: CASSQGGDIYQPQHF. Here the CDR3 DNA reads TGCGCCAGCAGCCAAGGAGGCGACATATATCAGCCCCAGCATTTT.

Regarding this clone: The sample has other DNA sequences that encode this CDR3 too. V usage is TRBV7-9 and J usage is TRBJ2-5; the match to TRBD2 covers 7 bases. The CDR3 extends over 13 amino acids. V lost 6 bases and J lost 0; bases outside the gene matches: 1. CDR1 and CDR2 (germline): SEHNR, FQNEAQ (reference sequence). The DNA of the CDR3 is TGTGCCAGCAGAAGCGGGAACCAAGAGACCCAGTACTTC. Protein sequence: CASRSGNQETQYF.

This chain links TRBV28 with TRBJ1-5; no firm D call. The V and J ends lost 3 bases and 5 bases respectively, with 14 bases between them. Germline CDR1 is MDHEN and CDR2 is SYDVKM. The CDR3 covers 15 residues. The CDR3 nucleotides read TGTGCCAGCAGTTTTGATCTCGGGGATCATCAGCCCCAGCATTTT. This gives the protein CASSFDLGDHQPQHF.

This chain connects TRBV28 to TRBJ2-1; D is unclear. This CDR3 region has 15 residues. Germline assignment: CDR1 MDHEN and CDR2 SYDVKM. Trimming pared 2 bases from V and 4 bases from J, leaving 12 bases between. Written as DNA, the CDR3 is TGTGCCAGCAGTTTAGTAATGGGCACGTACAATGAGCAGTTCTTC. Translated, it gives CASSLVMGTYNEQFF.

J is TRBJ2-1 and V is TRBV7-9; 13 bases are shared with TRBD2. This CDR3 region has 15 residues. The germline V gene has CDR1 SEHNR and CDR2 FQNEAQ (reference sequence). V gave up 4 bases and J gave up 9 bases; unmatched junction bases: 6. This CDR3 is CASSSLAGGFGEQFF. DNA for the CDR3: TGTGCCAGCAGCTCACTAGCGGGAGGGTTTGGTGAGCAGTTCTTC. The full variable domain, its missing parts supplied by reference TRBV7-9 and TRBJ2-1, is DTGVSQNPRHKITKRGQNVTFRCDPISEHNRLYWYRQTLGQGPEFLTYFQNEAQLEKSRLLSDRFSAERPKGSFSTLEIQRTEQGDSAMYLCASSSLAGGFGEQFFGPGTRLTVL.

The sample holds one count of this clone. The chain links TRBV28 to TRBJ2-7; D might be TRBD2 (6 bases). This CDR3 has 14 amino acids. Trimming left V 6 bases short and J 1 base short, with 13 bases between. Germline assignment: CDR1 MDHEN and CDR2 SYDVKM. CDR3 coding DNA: TGTGCCAGCAGGGGACTGGGCCCTTCCTACGAGCAGTACTTC. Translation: CASRGLGPSYEQYF.

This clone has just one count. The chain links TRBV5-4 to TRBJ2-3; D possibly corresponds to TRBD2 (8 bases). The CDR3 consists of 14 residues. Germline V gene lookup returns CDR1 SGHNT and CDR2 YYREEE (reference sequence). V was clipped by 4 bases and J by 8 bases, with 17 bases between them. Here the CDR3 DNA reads TGTGCCAGCAGCCCCGGGACTAGACAGGGTACGCAGTATTTT. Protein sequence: CASSPGTRQGTQYF.

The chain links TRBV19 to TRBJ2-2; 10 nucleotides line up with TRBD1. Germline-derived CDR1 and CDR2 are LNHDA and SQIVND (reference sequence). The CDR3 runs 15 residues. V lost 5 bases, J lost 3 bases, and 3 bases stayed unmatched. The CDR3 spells CASSVTGGHTGELFF. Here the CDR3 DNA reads TGTGCCAGTAGTGTGACAGGGGGCCACACCGGGGAGCTGTTTTTT.

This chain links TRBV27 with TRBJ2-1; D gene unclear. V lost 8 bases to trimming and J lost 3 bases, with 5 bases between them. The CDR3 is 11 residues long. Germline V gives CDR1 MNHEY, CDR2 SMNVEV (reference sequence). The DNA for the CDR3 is TGTGCCAGCGTGTACTACAATGAGCAGTTCTTC. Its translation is CASVYYNEQFF.

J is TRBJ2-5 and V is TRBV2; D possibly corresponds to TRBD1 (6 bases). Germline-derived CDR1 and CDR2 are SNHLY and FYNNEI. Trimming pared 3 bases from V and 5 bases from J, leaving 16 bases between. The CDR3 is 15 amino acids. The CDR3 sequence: CASSDRGRGRETQYF. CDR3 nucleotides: TGTGCCAGCAGTGATCGTGGCAGGGGCAGGGAGACCCAGTACTTC.

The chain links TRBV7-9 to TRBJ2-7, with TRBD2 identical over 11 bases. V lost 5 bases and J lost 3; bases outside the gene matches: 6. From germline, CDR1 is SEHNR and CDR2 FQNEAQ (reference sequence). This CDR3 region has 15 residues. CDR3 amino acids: CASSTGLADIYEQYF. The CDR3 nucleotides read TGTGCCAGCAGCACGGGACTAGCGGATATCTACGAGCAGTACTTC.

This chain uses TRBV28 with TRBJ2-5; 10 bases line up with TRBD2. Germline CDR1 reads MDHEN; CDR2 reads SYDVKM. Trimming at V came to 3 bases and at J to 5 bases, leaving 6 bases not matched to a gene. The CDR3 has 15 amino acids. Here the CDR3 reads CASSFSGRAWETQYF. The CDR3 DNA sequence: TGTGCCAGCAGTTTCAGCGGGAGGGCCTGGGAGACCCAGTACTTC.

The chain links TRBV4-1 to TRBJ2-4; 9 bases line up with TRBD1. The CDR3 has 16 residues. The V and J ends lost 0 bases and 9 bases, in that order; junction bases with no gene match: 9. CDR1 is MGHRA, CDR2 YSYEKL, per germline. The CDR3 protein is CASSQEDRGSFGIQYF. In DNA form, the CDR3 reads TGCGCCAGCAGCCAAGAGGACAGGGGAAGCTTTGGCATTCAGTACTTC.

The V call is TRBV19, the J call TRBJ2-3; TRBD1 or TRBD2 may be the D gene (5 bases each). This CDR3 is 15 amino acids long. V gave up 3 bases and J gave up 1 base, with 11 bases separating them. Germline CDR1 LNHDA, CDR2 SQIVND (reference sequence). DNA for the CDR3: TGTGCCAGTAGTATCGAGGGGACCCGCACAGATACGCAGTATTTT. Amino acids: CASSIEGTRTDTQYF.

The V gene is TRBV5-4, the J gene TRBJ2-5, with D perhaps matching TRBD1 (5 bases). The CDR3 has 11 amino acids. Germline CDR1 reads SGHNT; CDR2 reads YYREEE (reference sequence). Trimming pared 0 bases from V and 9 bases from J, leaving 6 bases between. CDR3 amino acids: CASSLGRAQYF. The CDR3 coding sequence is TGTGCCAGCAGCTTGGGCAGGGCCCAGTACTTC.

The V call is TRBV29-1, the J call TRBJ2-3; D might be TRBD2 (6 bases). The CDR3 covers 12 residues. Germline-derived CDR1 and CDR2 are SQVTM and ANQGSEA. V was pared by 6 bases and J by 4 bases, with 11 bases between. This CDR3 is CSVLGLPDTQYF. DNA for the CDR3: TGCAGCGTATTGGGACTGCCAGATACGCAGTATTTT.

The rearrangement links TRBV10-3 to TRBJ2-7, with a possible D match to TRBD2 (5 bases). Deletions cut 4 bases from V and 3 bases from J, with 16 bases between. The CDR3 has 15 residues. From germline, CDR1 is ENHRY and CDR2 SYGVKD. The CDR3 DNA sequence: TGTGCCATCAGTGGTTTGAGCGGAGACTTCTACGAGCAGTACTTC. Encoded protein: CAISGLSGDFYEQYF.

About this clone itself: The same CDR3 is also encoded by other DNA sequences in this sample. In DNA form, the CDR3 reads TGCAGTGCTAGAGATAACTACGAGCAGTACTTC. Translating gives CSARDNYEQYF. The chain couples TRBV20-1 to TRBJ2-7; no firm D call. Trimming removed 0 bases at V and 3 bases at J, with 3 bases between. The length of the CDR3 is 11 residues. Germline-derived CDR1 and CDR2 are DFQATT and SNEGSKA (reference sequence).

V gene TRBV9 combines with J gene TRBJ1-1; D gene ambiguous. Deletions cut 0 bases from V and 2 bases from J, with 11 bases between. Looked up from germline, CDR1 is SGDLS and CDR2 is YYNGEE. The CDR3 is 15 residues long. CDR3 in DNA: TGTGCCAGCAGCGTAGGCGCGGTCCTAAACACTGAAGCTTTCTTT. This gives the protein CASSVGAVLNTEAFF.

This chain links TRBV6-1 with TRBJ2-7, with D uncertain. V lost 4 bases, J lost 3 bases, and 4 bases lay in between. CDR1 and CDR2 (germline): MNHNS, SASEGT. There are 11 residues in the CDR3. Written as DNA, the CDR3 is TGTGCCAGCAGTGCCGGCTACGAGCAGTACTTC. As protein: CASSAGYEQYF.

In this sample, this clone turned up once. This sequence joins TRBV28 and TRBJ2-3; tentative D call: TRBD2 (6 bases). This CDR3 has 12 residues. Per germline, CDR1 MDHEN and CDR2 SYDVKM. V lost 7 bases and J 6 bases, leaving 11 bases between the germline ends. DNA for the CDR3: TGTGCCAGCACCGAGGCGGGGGATACGCAGTATTTT. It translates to CASTEAGDTQYF. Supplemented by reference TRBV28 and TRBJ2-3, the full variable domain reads DVKVTQSSRYLVKRTGEKVFLECVQDMDHENMFWYRQDPGLGLRLIYFSYDVKMKEKGDIPEGYSVSREKKERFSLILESASTNQTSMYLCASTEAGDTQYFGPGTRLTVL.

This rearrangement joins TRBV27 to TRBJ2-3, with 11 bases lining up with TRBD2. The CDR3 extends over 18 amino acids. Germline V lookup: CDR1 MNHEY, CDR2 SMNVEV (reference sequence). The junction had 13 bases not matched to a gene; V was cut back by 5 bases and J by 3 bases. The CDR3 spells CASSLHRLAGRVTDTQYF. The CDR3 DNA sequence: TGTGCCAGCAGTCTCCACCGACTAGCGGGGCGGGTTACAGATACGCAGTATTTT.